This T cell receptor (beta chain) was found in a study of cytomegalovirus exposure and HLA in healthy donors. Findings and limits, study-wide: In presence/absence analyses, roughly uniform sequencing depth across donors was assumed. Many donors shared some public TCRs, even though most TCR sequences were rare.

Germline V gene lookup returns CDR1 MNHEY and CDR2 SVGAGI. Trimming shortened V by 2 bases and J by 0 bases, and 8 bases separated the two germline ends. There are 15 residues in the CDR3. The PCR employed 60 Vbeta primers together with 13 Jbeta primers. Some clones are missing from TCRdb's copy, which holds only in-frame ones; the method was immunoSEQ multiplex PCR. The sample includes roughly 120,000 clones, over 70% of them seen just once. With regard to this clone: Its antigen remains unidentified.

This TCR came from a young woman in good health and CMV-seronegative. V gene TRBV6-5 combines with J gene TRBJ1-5, with a possible D match to TRBD1 (6 bases). The specimen was PBMCs. The CDR3 region has the DNA TGTGCCAGCAGTTACGGACAGTATAGCAATCAGCCCCAGCATTTT. It specifies CASSYGQYSNQPQHF.